This paragraph covers one TCR beta chain sequence. Which antigen it targets is not known. No much larger clonotype is one base removed from it; base qualities were not supplied. This entry comes from a study of neoadjuvant anti-PD-1 for oral cavity cancer (dated by TCRdb to the early 2020s). With regard to the full study: Three to four biweekly doses of nivolumab at 3 mg/kg were mostly administered to patients before curative-intent surgical resection. Patients without progression received a fourth nivolumab dose around day 43 and underwent definitive surgical resection on days 50-56. Under RECIST 1.1, patients with complete response, partial response or stable disease were classed as responders, and patients with progression were classed as non-responders. A 33% response rate was observed in the parent correlative cohort, in which around twelve patients were included.

The CDR3 numbers 11 residues from cysteine through phenylalanine. Here the CDR3 DNA is all that survives: 33 bases in frame from base 1. CDR1 MNHEY and CDR2 SVGAGI were looked up in the germline V gene. V loses 4 bases, J loses 3 bases, and the germline ends lie 4 bases apart. Study-wide findings and limitations: Only a few patients per response group were included in the TCR analyses, and larger cohorts for validation were called for by the authors. Higher pretreatment blood TCRbeta clonality and lower post-treatment tumor TCRbeta clonality were correlated with higher pretreatment blood Treg/Th17 ratios. After neoadjuvant nivolumab, non-responders showed significantly higher T cell clonality (Gini index) in PBMCs than responders did.

For deep sequencing of PBMC libraries, mostly approximately 460 ng of input genomic DNA was used, and six replicates were run per sample. The immunoSEQ hsTCRbeta kit was used to prepare TCRbeta libraries according to the manufacturer's instructions. The completed libraries were mixed into a single pool at 3 nM, then sequenced with an Illumina NovaSeq 6000 S4 flow cell. The paper's processing steps were these. Raw data preprocessing and quality control were performed with the immunoSEQ Analyzer. The analysis was limited to productive rearrangements, and each clonotype was defined by a unique CDR3 amino acid sequence. Repertoire clonality was estimated as the Gini-Simpson index, which was calculated using the R package tcR. Student's t test was used to compare Gini indices, while Pearson correlation assessed associations with tumor size change. Imported from immuneACCESS, the table was reduced by TCRdb to in-frame sequences with V and J called. These copies leave out some clones; in studies compared against another copy, an unresolved V gene accounts for under half, and the cause of the remainder is not known. V and J calls and clone size follow that table, whereas D and trimming were derived from the DNA. The sample profile shows over 80,000 clones; 84% of them were found once. The top ten constitute around 3.1% of the sample.

Interpreted using the paper, the time point label stands for: before neoadjuvant nivolumab. Patients were newly diagnosed with stage II-IVA oral cavity squamous cell carcinoma and had received no prior systemic or radiation treatment. The cohort was made up of patients with locally advanced, HPV-negative oral cavity squamous cell carcinoma. Peripheral blood mononuclear cells were analyzed directly, without maintenance or expansion in culture. The samples were obtained from a longitudinal correlative study of a single-arm phase II trial testing neoadjuvant nivolumab in oral cavity squamous cell carcinoma. Subject-matched pre- and post-treatment PBMCs and tumors from three responders and three non-responders underwent genomic DNA-based TCRbeta sequencing. Peripheral blood mononuclear cells were collected before nivolumab treatment and again after treatment, at the time of surgery. Genomic DNA was isolated from PBMCs using the Maxwell RSC DNA from Cells kit.

The origin of this receptor is a person between 40 and 79 years old with oral cavity squamous cell carcinoma. Sequenced material: PBMCs, taken before nivolumab (anti-PD-1) treatment. The V gene is TRBV6-5 and the J gene is TRBJ2-7, with an unclear D gene assignment. DNA sequence: TGTGCCAGCAGTTCCTTCTACGAGCAGTACTTC. Protein translation: CASSSFYEQYF.